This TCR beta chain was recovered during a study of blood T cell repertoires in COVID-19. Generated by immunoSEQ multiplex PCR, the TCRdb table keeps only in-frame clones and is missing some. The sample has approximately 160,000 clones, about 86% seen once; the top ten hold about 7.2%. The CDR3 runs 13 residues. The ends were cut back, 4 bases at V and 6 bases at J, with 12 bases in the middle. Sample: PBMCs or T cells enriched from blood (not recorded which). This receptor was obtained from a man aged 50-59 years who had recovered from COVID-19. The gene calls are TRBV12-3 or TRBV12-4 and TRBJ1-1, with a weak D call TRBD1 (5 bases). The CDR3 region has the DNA TGTGCCAGCAGTTCAGGGACTTCCGCTGAAGCTTTCTTT. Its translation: CASSSGTSAEAFF.